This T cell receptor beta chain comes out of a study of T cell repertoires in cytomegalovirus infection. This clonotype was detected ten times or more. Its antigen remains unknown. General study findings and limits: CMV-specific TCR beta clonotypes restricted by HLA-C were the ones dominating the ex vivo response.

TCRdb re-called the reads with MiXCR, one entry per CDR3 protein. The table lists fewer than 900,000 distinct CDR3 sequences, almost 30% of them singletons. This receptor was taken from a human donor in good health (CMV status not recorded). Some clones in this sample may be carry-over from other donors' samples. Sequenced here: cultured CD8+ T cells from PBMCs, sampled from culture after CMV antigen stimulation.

The CDR3 DNA is TGCGCCAGCAGCCAAGTAAACGGACTGATCTACGAGCAGTACTTC. Its protein product is CASSQVNGLIYEQYF. This sequence joins TRBV4-1 and TRBJ2-7, with a possible D match to TRBD2 (5 bases). Germline CDR1 is MGHRA and CDR2 is YSYEKL. The length of the CDR3 is 15 residues. Trimming stripped 1 base from V and 3 bases from J, with 13 bases between.